This is a list of T cell receptor beta chains from one sample in a study of identical twins. TCRdb re-analysed the 5' RACE reads in MiXCR, keeping a single row per CDR3 protein. The sample shows 200,000 to 250,000 distinct CDR3 sequences, under 10% of them seen only once. The data were also submitted as part of a second study, on yellow fever vaccine responses in identical twins.

The sequenced material came from memory (CD45RO+) T cells sorted from blood. These receptors originate from a woman aged 18-29 years in good health. Both conserved end residues are part of each CDR3. A D gene is named only where the DNA matches it firmly. The listing skips clone size in some rows; elsewhere it reads once, few, many or a size class.

clone size: few; D gene: NA; V gene: TRBV23-1; J gene: TRBJ2-2; CDR3 DNA: TGCGCCAGCAGTCCCACAGTCACCGGGGAGCTGTTTTTT; CDR3 protein: CASSPTVTGELFF
clone size: few; D gene: NA; V gene: TRBV12-3/TRBV12-4; J gene: TRBJ2-3; CDR3 DNA: TGTGCCAGCAGGGGAGGAGGGACAGATACGCAGTATTTT; CDR3 protein: CASRGGGTDTQYF
clone size: few; D gene: TRBD2; V gene: TRBV19; J gene: TRBJ2-6; CDR3 DNA: TGTGCCAGCCGCGAAGCGGGGGGGCTCTCTGGGGCCAACGTCCTGACTTTC; CDR3 protein: CASREAGGLSGANVLTF
clone size: NA; D gene: TRBD2; V gene: TRBV7-2; J gene: TRBJ2-7; CDR3 DNA: TGTGCCAGCAGCCACAGCGGGGGAAACTACGAGCAGTACTTC; CDR3 protein: CASSHSGGNYEQYF
clone size: NA; D gene: TRBD2; V gene: TRBV20-1; J gene: TRBJ2-1; CDR3 DNA: TGCAGTGCTATAGCGGGAGGGAGGAATGAGCAGTTCTTC; CDR3 protein: CSAIAGGRNEQFF
clone size: many; D gene: NA; V gene: TRBV12-3/TRBV12-4; J gene: TRBJ2-7; CDR3 DNA: TGTGCCAGCAGTTTTTCGGGGGCTGAGAGCGAGCAGTACTTC; CDR3 protein: CASSFSGAESEQYF
clone size: NA; D gene: NA; V gene: TRBV5-1; J gene: TRBJ2-5; CDR3 DNA: TGCGCCAGCAGCTTGGGACTACCCCAAGAGACCCAGTACTTC; CDR3 protein: CASSLGLPQETQYF
clone size: many; D gene: TRBD1; V gene: TRBV20-1; J gene: TRBJ2-5; CDR3 DNA: TGCAGTGCTAGAGATTACAGGGGGCAGACCCAGTACTTC; CDR3 protein: CSARDYRGQTQYF
clone size: many; D gene: NA; V gene: TRBV20-1; J gene: TRBJ2-7; CDR3 DNA: TGCAGTGCTAGAGGCAGCCACGAGCAGTACTTC; CDR3 protein: CSARGSHEQYF
clone size: few; D gene: NA; V gene: TRBV11-2; J gene: TRBJ2-5; CDR3 DNA: TGTGCCAGCAGCTTAGATGGCGGGACCCAAGAGACCCAGTACTTC; CDR3 protein: CASSLDGGTQETQYF
clone size: few; D gene: TRBD1; V gene: TRBV5-6; J gene: TRBJ2-3; CDR3 DNA: TGTGCCAGCAGCCCCCCGAACAGGGGGCCCACAGATACGCAGTATTTT; CDR3 protein: CASSPPNRGPTDTQYF
clone size: few; D gene: NA; V gene: TRBV11-3; J gene: TRBJ2-1; CDR3 DNA: TGTGCCAGCAGCTATAACAGGGCTAGCGTCCATGAGCAGTTCTTC; CDR3 protein: CASSYNRASVHEQFF
clone size: NA; D gene: TRBD2; V gene: TRBV30; J gene: TRBJ2-7; CDR3 DNA: TGTGCCTGGAGTCCCCCCCTAGCGGGAGTGGCCTACGAGCAGTACTTC; CDR3 protein: CAWSPPLAGVAYEQYF
clone size: many; D gene: NA; V gene: TRBV29-1; J gene: TRBJ1-2; CDR3 DNA: TGCAGCGTTGAAGATACTGGAGCAGGGGCTAACTATGGCTACACCTTC; CDR3 protein: CSVEDTGAGANYGYTF
clone size: NA; D gene: TRBD2; V gene: TRBV3-1; J gene: TRBJ2-6; CDR3 DNA: TGTGCCAGCAGCCAGCGGGGGGGCTCTGGGGCCAACGTCCTGACTTTC; CDR3 protein: CASSQRGGSGANVLTF
clone size: many; D gene: NA; V gene: TRBV28; J gene: TRBJ1-1; CDR3 DNA: TGTGCCGTAGCCGCGGGACCGTTGAACACTGAAGCTTTCTTT; CDR3 protein: CAVAAGPLNTEAFF
clone size: NA; D gene: TRBD2; V gene: TRBV27; J gene: TRBJ2-2; CDR3 DNA: TGTGCCAGCAGTCTTCCCGGACTAGCGGGAGCTGGGGGCACCGGGGAGCTGTTTTTT; CDR3 protein: CASSLPGLAGAGGTGELFF
clone size: few; D gene: NA; V gene: TRBV7-2; J gene: TRBJ2-1; CDR3 DNA: TGTGCCAGCAGCTTACAGGGACCCGAGCAGTTCTTC; CDR3 protein: CASSLQGPEQFF
clone size: few; D gene: NA; V gene: TRBV20-1; J gene: TRBJ2-7; CDR3 DNA: TGCAGTGCTAGAGATCTCCTAGGGTCCTCCTACGAGCAGTACTTC; CDR3 protein: CSARDLLGSSYEQYF
clone size: many; D gene: TRBD1; V gene: TRBV20-1; J gene: TRBJ1-6; CDR3 DNA: TGCAGTGCTAGTGGACAGGGGAATTCACCCCTCCACTTT; CDR3 protein: CSASGQGNSPLHF
clone size: NA; D gene: TRBD1; V gene: TRBV2; J gene: TRBJ1-1; CDR3 DNA: TGTGCCAGCAGCGGGGGACAGGGGCCGTCGAACACTGAAGCTTTCTTT; CDR3 protein: CASSGGQGPSNTEAFF
clone size: few; D gene: NA; V gene: TRBV14; J gene: TRBJ2-1; CDR3 DNA: TGTGCCAGCAGCCAAGGAGGCCGTCAGGTAGCGAGGAATGAGCAGTTCTTC; CDR3 protein: CASSQGGRQVARNEQFF
clone size: many; D gene: TRBD1; V gene: TRBV29-1; J gene: TRBJ1-2; CDR3 DNA: TGCAGCGAGGGACAGGACTATGGCTACACCTTC; CDR3 protein: CSEGQDYGYTF
clone size: NA; D gene: NA; V gene: TRBV15; J gene: TRBJ2-7; CDR3 DNA: TGTGCCACCAGCAGAGAGGTCACCTCCTACGAGCAGTACTTC; CDR3 protein: CATSREVTSYEQYF